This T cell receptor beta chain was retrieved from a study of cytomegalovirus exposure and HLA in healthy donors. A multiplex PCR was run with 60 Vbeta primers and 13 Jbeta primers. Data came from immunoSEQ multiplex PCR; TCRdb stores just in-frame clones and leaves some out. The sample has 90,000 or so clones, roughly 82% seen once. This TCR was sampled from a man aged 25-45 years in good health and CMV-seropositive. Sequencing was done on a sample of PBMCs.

The CDR3 DNA reads TGTGCCAGCAAGTTTTACAGCGGGACAAGCACAGATACGCAGTATTTT. This gives the protein CASKFYSGTSTDTQYF. This chain joins TRBV2 and TRBJ2-3, with TRBD2 as a possible D gene (7 bases). This CDR3 spans 16 amino acids. V lost 7 bases and J 0 bases, leaving 17 bases between the germline ends. Germline V gene data show CDR1 as SNHLY and CDR2 as FYNNEI.